This passage covers 3 T cell receptor beta chains from one sample sequenced in a study of cytomegalovirus exposure and HLA in healthy donors. A multiplex PCR was run with 60 Vbeta primers and 13 Jbeta primers. TCRdb's copy holds only in-frame clones and misses some; the assay was immunoSEQ multiplex PCR. This table holds fewer than 200,000 clones, 76% found once. Material: PBMCs. Receptor source: a female donor in good health and CMV-seronegative.

The rearrangement links TRBV10-3 to TRBJ1-1, with D possibly being TRBD1 (6 bases). With 6 bases removed from V and 0 bases from J, the gap between germline ends came to 17 bases. The CDR3 has 16 amino acids. Germline V gene data show CDR1 as ENHRY and CDR2 as SYGVKD. This CDR3 is CAIRPGTLTMNTEAFF. The CDR3 region has the DNA TGTGCCATCAGGCCCGGGACACTTACCATGAACACTGAAGCTTTCTTT.

J is TRBJ2-1 and V is TRBV4-3; 7 bases are a match to TRBD1. Germline V CDR1 and CDR2: LGHNA, YSLEER. This CDR3 contains 17 residues. V shed 4 bases, J shed 0 bases, and the junction held 9 bases outside the gene matches. CDR3 protein: CASSPKRGDSSYNEQFF. DNA of the CDR3: TGCGCCAGCAGCCCTAAGCGTGGGGACAGCTCCTACAATGAGCAGTTCTTC.

This clone was recorded a few times. The gene calls are TRBV4-3 and TRBJ2-2; 12 nucleotides match TRBD2. CDR1 is LGHNA and CDR2 is YSLEER in the germline V gene. Losses at the gene ends were 4 bases for V and 7 bases for J; bases not matched to a gene: 10. This CDR3 comprises 17 residues. CDR3 sequence (DNA): TGCGCCAGCAGCCCCTTCCTAGCGGGAGGGCCGGGCGGGGAGCTGTTTTTT. Translation gives CASSPFLAGGPGGELFF.